This T cell receptor beta chain was captured in a study of blood T cell repertoires in COVID-19. Study in general: The samples span acute and convalescent COVID-19 from the United States, Italy and Spain. The analysed material was cDNA or gDNA that came from T cells, B-cell-depleted T cells, or PBMCs.

The CDR3 totals 14 residues. The J segment lost 0 bases and the V segment lost 5 bases, leaving 1 base of the junction unmatched. CDR1 MNHEY and CDR2 SVGAGI come from the germline V gene. Authors' analysis steps: Estimated nucleated cell counts came from reference gene primer amplification. Sequencing was performed with immunoSEQ multiplex PCR; in TCRdb, only in-frame clones are kept and a portion is missing. V and J calls plus clone size are reproduced from that table; the DNA served to infer D and trimming. The sample has about 170,000 clones, roughly four fifths seen once. The sample was peripheral blood. The chain couples TRBV6-5 to TRBJ1-3, with 7 bases identical to TRBD1. This clonotype was sampled from an elderly woman with acute or convalescent COVID-19. Written as DNA, the CDR3 is TGTGCCAGCAGTCGGGACAGCTCTGGAAACACCATATATTTT. Its protein is CASSRDSSGNTIYF.